The rows below give T cell receptor beta chains drawn from one sample of a study of cytomegalovirus exposure and HLA in healthy donors. Libraries were prepared by immunoSEQ multiplex PCR; TCRdb keeps only in-frame clonotypes and omits some of them. This sample has about 160,000 clones, with 65% to 80% found just once. Sample: PBMCs. The receptors were sampled from a woman aged 50 to 65 in good health and CMV-seropositive. The CDR3 runs from the conserved cysteine through the conserved F or W. A D gene is named only where the DNA matches it firmly. Some rows have no size entry. The others give once, few or many, or a class for an expanded clone.

clone_size	d_call	v_call	cdr3_aa
few	.	TRBV29-1	CSVVVVPNTGELFF
.	TRBD2	TRBV4-1	CASSQASGDTYEQYF
few	TRBD1	TRBV27	CASSLGQGGGYGYTF
.	TRBD1	TRBV10-3	CAISEFGTGVEQYF
.	.	TRBV6-6	CASSRRGEQFF
few	.	TRBV30	CAWSVGQRQYGYTF
few	.	TRBV28	CASSLRDSSANVLTF
.	.	TRBV10-3	CAIGLESNSPLHF
.	TRBD1	TRBV5-6	CASSLGQAPNEKLFF
.	.	TRBV7-9	CASSSGLPHEEQYF
.	.	TRBV20-1	CSAIGYTEAFF
.	.	TRBV11-2	CASSKGGTGAYEQYF
.	.	TRBV6-4	CASSDRAVRSTGELFF